This T cell receptor (beta chain) emerged from a study of T cells in localized non-small cell lung cancer (dated by TCRdb to about 2020). About the investigation overall: The study analyzed T cell repertoires of approximately 240 early-stage NSCLC patients, comparing tumors and uninvolved tumor-adjacent lungs. All 230 or so NSCLC patients in the cohort were treatment-naive and had localized lung tumors that were resected. Of the NSCLC patients, over 120 were male and about a hundred were female, and the mean age was approximately 66 years. Study-wide conclusions, independent of this receptor: The highest T cell clonality was observed in uninvolved tumor-adjacent lung, where clonality exceeded that of tumor, suggesting that antigenic responses were more focused in uninvolved tumor-adjacent lung. Because multi-region tumor sequencing was not performed, intratumor heterogeneity could not be ruled out. Higher blood T cell density associated with longer overall survival, while higher adjacent-lung clonality associated with shorter survival. A median of around 50 of the top 100 tumor clones turned up in the paired uninvolved adjacent lung, and 25 to 30 of those clones also ranked among the top 100 of that same adjacent lung. Because of the exploratory design, TCR variables were selected using unadjusted p-values without false-discovery rate correction.

In the case of this clone: Its specific antigen is unknown. No much larger clone exists at a distance of one base, and base qualities are not known.

V lost 0 bases and J lost 2 bases; the stretch between them is 14 bases long. The CDR3 has 16 amino acids, counting the end cysteine and phenylalanine. The CDR3 DNA has 48 bases and is translated from base 1. CDR1 and CDR2, looked up from the germline V gene (reference sequence), are SGHKS and YYEKEE. TCR beta CDR3 regions were sequenced from DNA using the immunoSEQ Assay. On the authors' methods: T cell density was computed as TCR beta template counts normalized to usable DNA estimated by amplifying housekeeping genes. Richness was estimated using the preseqR package, with extrapolation to 400,000 templates for PBMC samples and to 120,000 templates for tissue samples. Clonality was calculated as one minus Pielou's evenness. Differential abundance testing on productive amino-acid clonotypes, with a minimum total count of 5 and an alpha of 0.1, was used to identify tissue-enriched TCRs. Repertoire overlap between compartments was quantified with the Jaccard Index and Morisita Overlap Index. GLIPH grouped TCR beta CDR3s together with public tetramer-defined viral CDR3s, and a viral motif had to include at least three viral sequences and also show V-gene enrichment. TCRdb provides this immuneACCESS table in a form limited to in-frame rearrangements. Some clones are lacking; in checked studies, under half of them reflect an unresolved V gene, and why the rest are absent is not known. The D gene and trimming were derived from the DNA, and the V and J assignments and clone size from that table. The sample table records some 54,000 clones; around three quarters of these occur just once. Around 4% of the sample is in the top ten clones.

At diagnosis, tumor, uninvolved tumor-adjacent lung and peripheral blood were collected and then preserved as a mix of FFPE and fresh-frozen material. For TCR repertoire profiling, blood samples were analyzed in the form of peripheral blood mononuclear cells. The sequence came from a woman between 35 and 75 years old with stage II lung adenocarcinoma. The material sequenced was PBMCs, taken before any cancer treatment. Recombination joined TRBV5-5 with TRBJ1-2, with the D gene not clear enough to name. The bases read TGTGCCAGCAGCTTGGGACCGACCCTCTCGAACTATGGCTACACCTTC. It codes for CASSLGPTLSNYGYTF. Supplemented by the reference TRBV5-5 and TRBJ1-2 proteins around the CDR3, the complete variable domain is DAGVTQSPTHLIKTRGQQVTLRCSPISGHKSVSWYQQVLGQGPQFIFQYYEKEERGRGNFPDRFSARQFPNYSSELNVNALLLGDSALYLCASSLGPTLSNYGYTFGSGTRLTVV.